The entry below describes one T cell receptor (beta chain). The antigen it recognizes is unknown. There are no base qualities to consult, and no much larger clone falls within one base. Read against the paper, the sample's treatment or condition label means: live attenuated yellow fever vaccine strain. At each blood-draw timepoint, two biological replicates of bulk PBMCs were obtained. PBMCs were isolated from peripheral blood using a standard Ficoll-Paque protocol. TriZol was used to extract RNA from bulk PBMCs, from CD4 and CD8 fractions, and from dextramer-positive and dextramer-negative fractions. This entry comes from a study of T cells after yellow fever vaccination (dated by TCRdb to 2018 to 2020). Study-wide context: The SMART-Seq v4 Ultra Low Input RNA kit was used to prepare libraries from fractions with low cell numbers. To follow T-cell clones before and after both primary and booster YFV17D yellow fever vaccination, bulk TCR alpha and beta repertoires underwent longitudinal sequencing. Two healthy male donors made up the cohort, one aged 18 to 30 years and the other aged 30 to 39 years. Blood was collected at multiple timepoints before and after primary and secondary immunization, and bulk PBMC replicates and cell subsets were isolated. On the study overall, not on this receptor specifically: After the booster, most of the clones that had expanded following primary vaccination were detected again (roughly 96% of CD4 and around 88% of CD8), which suggests that memory was broadly maintained. FACS-sorted repertoires could contain abundant contaminating clonotypes from the bulk population, so computational filtering was required. A small fraction of clonotypes showed up in both the CD4 and CD8 compartments, probably as a result of convergent recombination. The study included only a couple of donors, which limits how far the findings can be generalized. Compared with the primary T-cell response, the secondary T-cell response was weaker but faster, peaking on day 5 rather than day 15.

TCR cDNA was synthesized by 5'RACE template switching, through which a universal primer site and unique molecular identifiers were introduced. cDNA synthesis was primed from both the TCR alpha and TCR beta constant segments. Library amplification involved two PCR steps, and the second step added sample barcodes and sequencing adapters. Libraries were sequenced on Illumina HiSeq 2500 (2x100 bp) or NovaSeq (2x150 bp). Turning to the authors' computational methods: Reads were demultiplexed and collapsed into UMI consensus sequences with MIGEC, and V(D)J alignment was performed with MiXCR. Using edgeR on replicate PBMC samples, clonotypes were called vaccine-responding if FDR was below 0.01 and the log2 fold change was above 5 up to day 15. Each bulk clonotype received a CD4 or CD8 identity based on whether the sequenced CD4 or CD8 repertoire contained that clonotype at higher abundance. TCRdb itself trimmed the public reads at Q25 with fastp, ran MiXCR and retained productive beta chains. All rows with the same CDR3 protein become a single entry with the most common DNA and genes. The V and J calls, along with clone size, are taken from TCRdb and not from the paper's own processing. The sample contains some 670,000 distinct CDR3 sequences, 9% to 15% of them found a single time. Of the sample, under 15% falls within the top ten clones.

The CDR3 runs 15 amino acids, cysteine and phenylalanine included. Only the CDR3 DNA is retained, 45 bases long and in frame from the first base. CDR1 and CDR2 (LNHDA, SQIVND) derive from the germline V gene (reference sequence). The V end loses 8 bases and the J end loses 7 bases, and a stretch of 18 bases separates them. The clonotype originates from a man younger than 45 who received the YFV17D yellow fever vaccine. The sample consisted of PBMCs, taken on the day of the yellow fever booster vaccination. This chain is built from TRBV19 and TRBJ1-6, with TRBD1 perhaps the D gene, on 6 matching bases. The CDR3 protein sequence reads: CASGYRTETNSPLHF. The nucleotides read TGTGCCAGTGGCTACAGGACAGAGACGAATTCACCCCTCCACTTT.